The TCR beta chain under discussion was sequenced for a study of human T cells and chemical hapten exposure. In the study overall: Diphenylcyclopropenone was applied weekly to patients' scalps across the roughly 23-week study. The patient population, which was mostly female, had alopecia areata, totalis or universalis. Study outcomes and limitations: No alteration of TCRs above 1 in 1000 frequency was seen with DPC sensitization. Expanded TCRs made up significantly more big CDR3 similarity clusters than controls did.

Noted time point: patch test 1, 2 weeks after DPC sensitization. As for treatment: therapeutic diphenylcyclopropenone sensitization with weekly scalp DPC. V was cut by 10 bases and J by 3 bases, with 16 bases left in between. Per germline, CDR1 SGHTA and CDR2 FQGNSA. The CDR3 totals 13 residues. TCRdb reprocessed the RACE reads via MiXCR and lists one record per CDR3 protein. This repertoire shows 150,000 to 200,000 distinct CDR3 sequences, approximately 14% found once; its top ten account for about 1.7%. This clonotype was recorded a few times. Its antigen is currently unknown. The rearrangement links TRBV7-2 to TRBJ2-7; the D gene could be TRBD1 or TRBD2 (5 bases each). Sequences were derived from whole blood, sampled in connection with sensitization to the hapten diphenylcyclopropenone (DPC). The clonotype comes from a woman aged 30 to 39 with alopecia areata. Some clones in this sample may be carry-over from other donors' samples. The CDR3 nucleotides are TGTGCCACGGCTCCATGGGGGTACTACGAGCAGTACTTC. Translation: CATAPWGYYEQYF.